This T cell receptor (beta chain) was sequenced during a study of blood T cell repertoires in COVID-19. Study-level background: COVID-19 samples, acute and convalescent, were from the United States, Italy and Spain. Sample material is recorded as cDNA or gDNA derived from T cells, B-cell-depleted T cells, or PBMCs.

Losses at the gene ends were 1 base for V and 2 bases for J; bases not matched to a gene: 3. Germline CDR1 is SGDLS and CDR2 is YYNGEE. The CDR3 contains 16 residues. Authors' processing steps: Amplification of reference gene primers provided the estimated nucleated cell counts. Some clones are missing from TCRdb's copy, which holds only in-frame ones; the method was immunoSEQ multiplex PCR. That table furnishes V, J and clone size, whereas the DNA furnished D and trimming. The profile covers about 24,000 clones, with 80% to 90% appearing a single time and roughly 21% taken by the ten largest. The sample comprised peripheral blood. This receptor was obtained from a human donor in a cohort sampled during active COVID-19. The genes are TRBV9 and TRBJ1-5, with 10 bases that match TRBD1. CDR3 amino acids: CASSVSDRGGNQPQHF. In DNA form, the CDR3 reads TGTGCCAGCAGCGTATCGGACAGGGGGGGCAATCAGCCCCAGCATTTT.